Listed below are T cell receptor beta chains from one sample, sequenced in a study of beta chain features in type 1 diabetes. Generated by immunoSEQ multiplex PCR, the TCRdb table keeps only in-frame clones and is missing some. In the table there are 900,000 or so clones, roughly a sixth of which are singletons. Sequencing was carried out using naive CD4+ T cells from blood. Receptors were obtained from a woman aged 18 to 35 in good health. Both conserved end residues are part of each CDR3. Part of the rows lack a size; the others show once, few, many or a class for expanded clones.

TRBV15 once CATSRQGSFNYGYTF
TRBV2 few CASSTGQGANQPQHF
TRBV7-3 - CASSLGGGLAGTEQFF
TRBV7-9 - CASSLQPGTSEFF
TRBV7-2 few CASSYGRDNEQFF
TRBV6-6 few CASSYSKASGSYEQYF
TRBV4-2 - CASGSVAGGSYEQYF
TRBV20-1 - CSASGIYEQYF
TRBV4-3 few CASSQEATSGSSGANVLTF
TRBV21-1 - CASSSQGVPARIYNEQFF
TRBV27 - CASRYGPVTSGYNEQFF
TRBV6-6 few CASSYEGQIPSGEQYF
TRBV5-1 - CASSTGLAGVIETQYF
TRBV29-1 once CSGRQGVETQYF
TRBV6-5 - CASSLRQGAIGYTF
TRBV5-4 - CASSLRDTGDEQYF
TRBV6-4 - CASSRTGGLGETQYF
TRBV19 few CASTRLGEENIQYF
TRBV6-5 - CASSFGTSVNTGELFF
TRBV28 - CASSLEGQGAVQPQHF
TRBV7-9 few CASSLAVWADTQYF
TRBV7-3 - CASSSGRGQETQYF
TRBV11-2 few CASSFPGGAPEQYF
TRBV4-1 few CASSQDYRGNYGYTF
TRBV11-2 few CASSLAGVVETQYF
TRBV28 - CASSPGFTLVF
TRBV14 few CASSQLVQTQYF
TRBV7-2 - CASSRYRRGRLSYNEQFF
TRBV27 - CASSLSWGTEAFF
TRBV5-1 - CASNPTGSNTEAFF
TRBV18 - CASSPEGTETQYF
TRBV11-2 - CASSTWRLAGGLNTGELFF
TRBV19 - CASSWGTGPNEKLFF
TRBV28 - CGTGAGLDEQYF
TRBV11-2 - CASSLVPNEQFF
TRBV5-1 few CASSLLQAVTDTQYF
TRBV29-1 - CSVESGLAIGELFF
TRBV29-1 - CSVDTGKETQYF
TRBV28 - CASSPAAAGAGNEQYF
TRBV4-1 - CASSQSPLRDGRNTEAFF
TRBV9 few CASSVVPSGSTTDTQYF
TRBV5-1 - CASSPAGAQGTQYF
TRBV19 - CASSMTANEKLFF
TRBV7-2 few CASSPSGISGELFF
TRBV4-2 few CASSYGAGVDEQYF
TRBV7-9 - CASSPLKETQYF
TRBV9 - CASSVRGLAGGYNEQFF
TRBV27 few CARGRFLAKYNEQFF
TRBV5-4 few CASSLGSTGRRGYTF
TRBV4-1 - CASSQGPPLTDTQYF
TRBV7-3 - CASSQTGGGSVTQYF
TRBV2 few CASSEPGLNEQFF
TRBV6-5 - CASRMGQYYEQYF
TRBV5-4 - CASSFNGLSYNEQFF
TRBV5-1 - CASSRGDVTANVLTF
TRBV27 few CASRRTGSYEQYF
TRBV2 - CASSAQGSTYNEQFF